This TCR beta chain originates from a study of blood T cell repertoires in COVID-19. The method was immunoSEQ multiplex PCR; TCRdb's version includes in-frame clones alone and lacks a portion of them. The sample lists 400,000 to 450,000 clones; just over 85% were seen once. The V gene's germline CDR1 is SGHTA and CDR2 FQGNSA. The CDR3 has 14 amino acids. Trimming at V came to 4 bases and at J to 5 bases, leaving 2 bases not matched to a gene. The sequenced material came from peripheral blood. This clonotype originated in a woman under 40 with active or convalescent COVID-19. The chain is built from TRBV7-2 and TRBJ1-4, with 9 bases that match TRBD1. As DNA, the CDR3 is TGTGCCAGCAGCTCGACAGGGGGGAATGAAAAACTGTTTTTT. Translation gives CASSSTGGNEKLFF.